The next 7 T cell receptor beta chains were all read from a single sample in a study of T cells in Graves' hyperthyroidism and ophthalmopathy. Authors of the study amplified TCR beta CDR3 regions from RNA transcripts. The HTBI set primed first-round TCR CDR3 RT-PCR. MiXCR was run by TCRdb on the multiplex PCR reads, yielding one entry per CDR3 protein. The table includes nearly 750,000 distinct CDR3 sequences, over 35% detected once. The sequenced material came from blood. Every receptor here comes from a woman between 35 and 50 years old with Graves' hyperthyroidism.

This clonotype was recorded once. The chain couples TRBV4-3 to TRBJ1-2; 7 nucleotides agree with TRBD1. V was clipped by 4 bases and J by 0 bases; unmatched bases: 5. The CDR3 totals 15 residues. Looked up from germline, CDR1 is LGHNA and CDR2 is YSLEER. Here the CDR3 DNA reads TGCGCCAGCAGCCTCAATGACAGGGCTAACTATGGCTACACCTTC. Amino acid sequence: CASSLNDRANYGYTF.

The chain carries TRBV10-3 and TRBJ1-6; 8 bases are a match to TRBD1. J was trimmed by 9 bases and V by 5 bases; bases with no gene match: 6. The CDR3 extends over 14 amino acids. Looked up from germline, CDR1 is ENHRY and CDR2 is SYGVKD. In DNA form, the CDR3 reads TGTGCCATCAGTTCGACAGGGGAGGGTTCACCCCTCCACTTT. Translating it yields CAISSTGEGSPLHF.

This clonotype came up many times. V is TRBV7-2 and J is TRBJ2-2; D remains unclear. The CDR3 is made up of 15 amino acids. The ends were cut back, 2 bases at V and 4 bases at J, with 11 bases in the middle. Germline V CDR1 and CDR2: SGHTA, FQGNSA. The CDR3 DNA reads TGTGCCAGCAGCTTAACACGTTCGGGCACCGGGGAGCTGTTTTTT. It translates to CASSLTRSGTGELFF.

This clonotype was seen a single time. The CDR3 sequence: CAISESWWGTGRQPQHF. CDR3 in DNA: TGTGCCATCAGTGAGTCTTGGTGGGGGACAGGGAGGCAGCCCCAGCATTTT. The chain uses TRBV10-3 and TRBJ1-5; 9 bases map to TRBD1. V shed 0 bases and J 7 bases; nucleotides not matched to a gene: 10. The V gene's germline CDR1 is ENHRY and CDR2 SYGVKD. This CDR3 has 17 amino acids.

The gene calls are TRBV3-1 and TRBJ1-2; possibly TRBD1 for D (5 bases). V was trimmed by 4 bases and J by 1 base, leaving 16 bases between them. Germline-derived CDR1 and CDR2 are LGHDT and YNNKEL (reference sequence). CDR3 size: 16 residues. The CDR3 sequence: CASSPQSEGFNYGYTF. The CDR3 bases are TGTGCCAGCAGCCCCCAGAGTGAGGGGTTTAACTATGGCTACACCTTC. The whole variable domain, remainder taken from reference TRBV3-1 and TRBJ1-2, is DTAVSQTPKYLVTQMGNDKSIKCEQNLGHDTMYWYKQDSKKFLKIMFSYNNKELIINETVPNRFSPKSPDKAHLNLHINSLELGDSAVYFCASSPQSEGFNYGYTFGSGTRLTVV.

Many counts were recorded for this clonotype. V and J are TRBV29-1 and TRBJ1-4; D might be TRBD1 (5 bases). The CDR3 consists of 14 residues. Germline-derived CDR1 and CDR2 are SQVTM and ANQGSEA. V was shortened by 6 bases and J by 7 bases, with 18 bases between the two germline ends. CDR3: CSVEPPGHGEKLFF. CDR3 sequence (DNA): TGCAGCGTGGAGCCCCCAGGGCATGGTGAAAAACTGTTTTTT.

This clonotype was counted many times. The CDR3 nucleotides are TGTGCCAGCAGCGAAAACAGGGTTGGTTCACCCCTCCACTTT. Translation gives CASSENRVGSPLHF. The chain employs TRBV7-3 and TRBJ1-6; a weak D match, TRBD1 (6 bases). Trimming took off 5 bases at V and 9 bases at J, with 14 bases between the two ends. This CDR3 contains 14 residues. Germline V gene lookup returns CDR1 SGHTA and CDR2 FQGTGA.